These 24 T cell receptor beta chains were sequenced from one sample in a study of cytomegalovirus exposure and HLA in healthy donors. PCR primers comprised 60 Vbeta and 13 Jbeta primers. Assay: immunoSEQ multiplex PCR; the TCRdb copy retains only in-frame clones and omits some. Seen here are more than 80,000 clones, approximately 79% observed once, and the top ten hold roughly 19%. The sample consisted of PBMCs. These TCRs come from an older woman in good health and CMV-seropositive.

This chain links TRBV7-8 with TRBJ1-2; the D gene is possibly TRBD1 (6 bases). V lost 3 bases to trimming and J lost 2 bases, with 7 bases between them. The CDR3 runs 13 residues. CDR1 is SGHVS, CDR2 FQNEAQ, per germline. In nucleotides, the CDR3 is TGTGCCAGCAGCTTCGGACAGAACTATGGCTACACCTTC. It is translated as CASSFGQNYGYTF. The full variable domain, its missing parts supplied by reference TRBV7-8 and TRBJ1-2, is GAGVSQSPRYKVAKRGQDVALRCDPISGHVSLFWYQQALGQGPEFLTYFQNEAQLDKSGLPSDRFFAERPEGSVSTLKIQRTQQEDSAVYLCASSFGQNYGYTFGSGTRLTVV.

The chain couples TRBV5-1 to TRBJ2-1, with 10 bases fitting TRBD1. This CDR3 has 15 residues. The V gene end was trimmed by 4 bases and the J gene end by 4 bases; junction bases not matched to a gene: 5. The germline V gene has CDR1 SGHRS and CDR2 YFSETQ. The CDR3 nucleotides are TGCGCCAGCAGCCGAAGGACAGGGGGATACAATGAGCAGTTCTTC. This gives the protein CASSRRTGGYNEQFF. Full variable domain (outside the CDR3, taken from reference TRBV5-1 and TRBJ2-1): KAGVTQTPRYLIKTRGQQVTLSCSPISGHRSVSWYQQTPGQGLQFLFEYFSETQRNKGNFPGRFSGRQFSNSRSEMNVSTLELGDSALYLCASSRRTGGYNEQFFGPGTRLTVL.

This clone has a handful of counts. This sequence joins TRBV4-1 and TRBJ2-2, with D hard to call. The germline gives CDR1 MGHRA, CDR2 YSYEKL. Trimming shortened V by 1 base and J by 1 base, and 7 bases separated the two germline ends. The CDR3 spans 15 residues. The CDR3 region is CASSQVQQNTGELFF. The CDR3 DNA reads TGCGCCAGCAGCCAAGTACAGCAGAACACCGGGGAGCTGTTTTTT.

The chain recombines TRBV11-3 with TRBJ2-5; tentative D call: TRBD2 (5 bases). This CDR3 is 11 amino acids long. The germline V gene encodes CDR1 SGHNT and CDR2 YENEEA. V was trimmed by 9 bases and J by 4 bases, leaving 9 bases between them. The CDR3 loop reads CARRARETQYF. The CDR3 DNA follows: TGTGCCAGGAGGGCCCGAGAGACCCAGTACTTC. Variable domain in full (rest from reference TRBV11-3 and TRBJ2-5): EAGVVQSPRYKIIEKKQPVAFWCNPISGHNTLYWYLQNLGQGPELLIRYENEEAVDDSQLPKDRFSAERLKGVDSTLKIQPAELGDSAVYLCARRARETQYFGPGTRLLVL.

The chain employs TRBV15 and TRBJ2-7; 7 nucleotides align to TRBD1. Germline-derived CDR1 and CDR2 are LNHNV and YYDKDF (reference sequence). The CDR3 is made up of 18 amino acids. After removal of 0 bases from V and 0 bases from J, the junction contained 11 bases not matched to a gene. The CDR3 spells CATSRDGLGDSLSYEQYF. The CDR3 DNA is TGTGCCACCAGCAGAGATGGGTTAGGGGACAGCCTCTCCTACGAGCAGTACTTC.

The V and J genes are TRBV6-6 and TRBJ1-2, with TRBD1 matching 8 bases. The CDR3 contains 15 residues. The V gene's germline CDR1 is MNHNY and CDR2 SVGAGI (reference sequence). After removal of 2 bases from V and 4 bases from J, the junction contained 6 bases not matched to a gene. CDR3 in DNA: TGTGCCAGCAGTTACCAGGGGGCGCCGGGCTATGGCTACACCTTC. Its translation: CASSYQGAPGYGYTF.

CDR3 DNA: TGTGCCTGGGGTCGTATGAGACAACCAACCTACAATGAGCAGTTCTTC. It yields the protein CAWGRMRQPTYNEQFF. The chain recombines TRBV30 with TRBJ2-1; no clear D gene. The CDR3 has 16 amino acids. V gave up 5 bases and J gave up 2 bases, with 19 bases separating them. Germline CDR1 reads GTSNPN; CDR2 reads SVGIG (reference sequence).

This clone was seen only once. The chain has TRBV2 and TRBJ2-7, with 8 bases matching TRBD1. Trimming at V came to 3 bases and at J to 3 bases, leaving 4 bases not matched to a gene. Germline-derived CDR1 and CDR2 are SNHLY and FYNNEI. This CDR3 is built from 14 residues. CDR3: CASSDTGGNYEQYF. CDR3 coding DNA: TGTGCCAGCAGTGATACAGGGGGTAACTACGAGCAGTACTTC.

The chain employs TRBV5-1 and TRBJ2-7, with 9 bases matching TRBD1. V gave up 3 bases and J gave up 2 bases; unmatched junction bases: 6. Germline V gene data show CDR1 as SGHRS and CDR2 as YFSETQ. The CDR3 covers 15 residues. In nucleotides, the CDR3 is TGCGCCAGCAGCTGGGGACAGGGAAGTACCTACGAGCAGTACTTC. Translating it yields CASSWGQGSTYEQYF.

This chain uses TRBV11-2 with TRBJ2-1; 9 bases are shared with TRBD1. There are 15 residues in the CDR3. CDR1 is SGHAT and CDR2 is FQNNGV in the germline V gene. The trim removed 5 bases at V and 8 bases at J, leaving 10 bases unmatched. CDR3 nucleotides: TGTGCCAGCAGCACGGACAGGGGCTTGGGGTATGAGCAGTTCTTC. Translating it yields CASSTDRGLGYEQFF.

The chain's CDR3 is CASSFKFYNEQFF. CDR3 DNA: TGTGCCAGCAGTTTTAAATTCTACAATGAGCAGTTCTTC. The V and J genes are TRBV28 and TRBJ2-1; D gene unclear. The CDR3 contains 13 residues. V lost 3 bases and J 3 bases, leaving 6 bases between the germline ends. Per the germline V gene, CDR1 is MDHEN and CDR2 is SYDVKM.

This clone has a single count. This chain uses TRBV18 with TRBJ2-1, with 9 nucleotides matching TRBD1. The V gene end was trimmed by 2 bases and the J gene end by 2 bases; junction bases not matched to a gene: 7. The length of the CDR3 is 17 residues. The germline V gene has CDR1 KGHSH and CDR2 LQKENI. CDR3 sequence: CASSPNTGGPTYNEQFF. In DNA, the CDR3 is TGTGCCAGCTCACCAAACACAGGGGGCCCCACCTACAATGAGCAGTTCTTC.

The genes are TRBV7-2 and TRBJ1-2; D possibly corresponds to TRBD1 (6 bases). The CDR3 length is 18 residues. Trimming cost V 1 base and J 4 bases, with 22 bases left between them. Germline-derived CDR1 and CDR2 are SGHTA and FQGNSA. CDR3 sequence reads: CASSLGGSGGGHSYGYTF. The CDR3, as DNA: TGTGCCAGCAGCTTAGGCGGGTCGGGCGGGGGCCACTCCTATGGCTACACCTTC.

The V and J genes are TRBV2 and TRBJ2-3, with 10 bases fitting TRBD2. The V gene end was trimmed by 2 bases and the J gene end by 5 bases; junction bases not matched to a gene: 4. The CDR3 loop spans 15 amino acids. From germline, CDR1 is SNHLY and CDR2 FYNNEI. As DNA, the CDR3 is TGTGCCAGCAGTGAACTAGCGGGAGTTAGAGATACGCAGTATTTT. Translating gives CASSELAGVRDTQYF. Full variable domain (remainder filled in from reference TRBV2 and TRBJ2-3): EPEVTQTPSHQVTQMGQEVILRCVPISNHLYFYWYRQILGQKVEFLVSFYNNEISEKSEIFDDQFSVERPDGSNFTLKIRSTKLEDSAMYFCASSELAGVRDTQYFGPGTRLTVL.

The chain links TRBV5-1 to TRBJ2-7; D is possibly TRBD1 (6 bases). V was clipped by 2 bases and J by 0 bases, with 12 bases between them. The CDR3 runs to 15 residues. Germline V gene lookup returns CDR1 SGHRS and CDR2 YFSETQ. Written as DNA, the CDR3 is TGCGCCAGCAGCTTCACACAGGGTATCTCCTACGAGCAGTACTTC. The encoded protein is CASSFTQGISYEQYF.

This clone was counted a few times. This chain connects TRBV7-9 to TRBJ1-1, with TRBD1 identical over 8 bases. The germline CDR1 and CDR2 sequences are SEHNR and FQNEAQ (reference sequence). J was trimmed by 8 bases and V by 6 bases; bases with no gene match: 23. The CDR3 runs 18 residues. Here the CDR3 DNA reads TGTGCCAGCAGGGACGAGGCAGGGGGCTATAGCTCGAACGCGGAAGCTTTCTTT. Residues: CASRDEAGGYSSNAEAFF.

This clone was recorded only once. The chain employs TRBV19 and TRBJ1-4, with 8 bases matching TRBD1. The germline V gene encodes CDR1 LNHDA and CDR2 SQIVND (reference sequence). This CDR3 has 19 residues. V lost 1 base to trimming and J lost 1 base; unmatched junction nucleotides: 11. CDR3 nucleotide sequence: TGTGCCAGTAGTATAGCTGGCAGGGGGCCACCAATAACTAATGAAAAACTGTTTTTT. This gives the protein CASSIAGRGPPITNEKLFF.

The CDR3 DNA is TGTGCCATCAGTGAGGGACTAGCGGGAACGAACACCGGGGAGCTGTTTTTT. This translates into CAISEGLAGTNTGELFF. This chain links TRBV10-3 with TRBJ2-2, with 12 positions matching TRBD2. There are 17 residues in the CDR3. The J segment lost 0 bases and the V segment lost 2 bases, leaving 1 base of the junction unmatched. Germline CDR1 is ENHRY and CDR2 is SYGVKD.

The CDR3 region is CASRPGTPNTGELFF. In nucleotides, the CDR3 is TGTGCCAGCAGGCCCGGGACACCGAACACCGGGGAGCTGTTTTTT. The rearrangement links TRBV6-1 to TRBJ2-2, with D maybe TRBD1 (6 bases). Germline CDR1 MNHNS, CDR2 SASEGT. V lost 6 bases to trimming and J lost 0 bases, with 11 bases between them. The CDR3 extends over 15 amino acids.

V is TRBV5-1 and J is TRBJ2-1, with 10 positions matching TRBD2. Looked up from germline, CDR1 is SGHRS and CDR2 is YFSETQ. The V gene end was trimmed by 7 bases and the J gene end by 6 bases; junction bases not matched to a gene: 7. The CDR3 has 14 amino acids. CDR3 coding DNA: TGCGCCAGCGGCCTAGCGGGAGCAGGCAATGAGCAGTTCTTC. It codes for CASGLAGAGNEQFF.

The chain joins TRBV6-1 to TRBJ2-7, with 7 bases identical to TRBD2. The germline gives CDR1 MNHNS, CDR2 SASEGT. There are 15 residues in the CDR3. V shed 6 bases and J 3 bases; nucleotides not matched to a gene: 11. CDR3 sequence (DNA): TGTGCCAGCAGGGCCTTAGGGGCGGGAGACTACGAGCAGTACTTC. Translation gives CASRALGAGDYEQYF.

This chain links TRBV7-8 with TRBJ1-2, with 10 bases matching TRBD1. The CDR3 is made up of 16 amino acids. Germline assignment: CDR1 SGHVS and CDR2 FQNEAQ. J lost 2 bases, V lost 5 bases, and 8 bases had no gene match. Here the CDR3 reads CASSDGQGGWNYGYTF. CDR3 sequence (DNA): TGTGCCAGCAGCGACGGACAGGGGGGGTGGAACTATGGCTACACCTTC. Full variable domain (missing parts from reference TRBV7-8 and TRBJ1-2): GAGVSQSPRYKVAKRGQDVALRCDPISGHVSLFWYQQALGQGPEFLTYFQNEAQLDKSGLPSDRFFAERPEGSVSTLKIQRTQQEDSAVYLCASSDGQGGWNYGYTFGSGTRLTVV.

The V and J genes are TRBV7-2 and TRBJ1-2, with TRBD1 matching 8 bases. J was trimmed by 4 bases and V by 5 bases; bases with no gene match: 9. The CDR3 runs 15 residues. Germline V CDR1 and CDR2: SGHTA, FQGNSA. The CDR3 DNA reads TGTGCCAGCAGCCCAGGGGGCAGGCCATTCTATGGCTACACCTTC. Translation: CASSPGGRPFYGYTF.

V gene TRBV11-2 combines with J gene TRBJ2-4, with TRBD1 matching 7 bases. The CDR3 is made up of 15 amino acids. The germline V gene encodes CDR1 SGHAT and CDR2 FQNNGV. The V segment lost 4 bases and the J segment 9 bases; nucleotides outside the gene matches: 12. CDR3: CASSSQRGPAGIQYF. The CDR3 DNA follows: TGTGCCAGCAGCTCCCAGAGGGGGCCCGCTGGCATTCAGTACTTC.